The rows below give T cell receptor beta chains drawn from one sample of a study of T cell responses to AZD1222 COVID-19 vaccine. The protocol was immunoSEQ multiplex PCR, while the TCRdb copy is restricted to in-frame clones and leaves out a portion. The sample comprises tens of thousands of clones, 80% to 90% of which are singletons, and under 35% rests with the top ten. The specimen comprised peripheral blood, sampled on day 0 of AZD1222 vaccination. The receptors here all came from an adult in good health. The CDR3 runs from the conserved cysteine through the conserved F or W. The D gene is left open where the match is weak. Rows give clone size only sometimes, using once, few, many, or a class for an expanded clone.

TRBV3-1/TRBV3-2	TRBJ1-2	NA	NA	TGTGCCAGCACCGGACAGTCCCTGGCGGCCGGCTACACCTTC	CASTGQSLAAGYTF
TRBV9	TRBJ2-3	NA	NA	TGTGCCAGCAGCTCACGACGGACAGATACGCAGTATTTT	CASSSRRTDTQYF
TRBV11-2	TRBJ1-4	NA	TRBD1	TGTGCCAGCAGCTCTCCCGGGACAGGCGCAACTAATGAAAAACTGTTTTTT	CASSSPGTGATNEKLFF
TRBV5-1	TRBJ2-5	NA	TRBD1	TGCGCCAGCAGCCCGACCCCCGACAGGGGAGAGACCCAGTACTTC	CASSPTPDRGETQYF
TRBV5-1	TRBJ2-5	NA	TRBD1	TGCGCCAGCAGCTTGCTAAACAGGGGAGAGACCCAGTACTTC	CASSLLNRGETQYF
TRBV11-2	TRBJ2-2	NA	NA	TGTGCCAGCAGCTTAGAGGTGGGCACCGGGGAGCTGTTTTTT	CASSLEVGTGELFF
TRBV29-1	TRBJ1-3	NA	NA	TGCAGCGTGTCTGGGACAGGAAACACCATATATTTT	CSVSGTGNTIYF
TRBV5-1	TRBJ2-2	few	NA	TGCGCCAGCAGCTTTAGCCCCACCGGGGAGCTGTTTTTT	CASSFSPTGELFF
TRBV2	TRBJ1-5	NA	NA	TGTGCCAGCAGTGCCCAGGCCGGACAGCCCCAGCATTTT	CASSAQAGQPQHF
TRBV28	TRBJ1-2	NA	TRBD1	TGTGCCAGCAGTTTATGGAGACAGGGGGCGAAGGGCTACACCTTC	CASSLWRQGAKGYTF
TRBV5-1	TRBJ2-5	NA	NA	TGCGCCAGCAGCCTCCTCTGGGGGGGCGAGACCCAGTACTTC	CASSLLWGGETQYF
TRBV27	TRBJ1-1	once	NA	TGTGCCAGCAGTTTCGGACTTGAAGCTTTCTTT	CASSFGLEAFF
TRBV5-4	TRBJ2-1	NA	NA	TGTGCCAGCAGCTTAATGGACAATGAGCAGTTCTTC	CASSLMDNEQFF